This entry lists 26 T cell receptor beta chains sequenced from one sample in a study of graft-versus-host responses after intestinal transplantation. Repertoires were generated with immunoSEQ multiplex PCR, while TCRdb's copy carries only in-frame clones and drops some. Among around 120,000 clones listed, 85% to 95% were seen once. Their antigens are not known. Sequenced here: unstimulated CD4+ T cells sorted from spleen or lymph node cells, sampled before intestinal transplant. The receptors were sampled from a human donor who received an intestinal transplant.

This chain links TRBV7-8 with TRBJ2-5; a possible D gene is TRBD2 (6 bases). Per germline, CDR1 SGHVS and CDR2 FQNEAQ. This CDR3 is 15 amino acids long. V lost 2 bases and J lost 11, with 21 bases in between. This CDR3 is CASSLIRGRSREQYF. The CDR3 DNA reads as TGTGCCAGCAGCTTAATCCGGGGGAGGAGTAGAGAGCAGTACTTC.

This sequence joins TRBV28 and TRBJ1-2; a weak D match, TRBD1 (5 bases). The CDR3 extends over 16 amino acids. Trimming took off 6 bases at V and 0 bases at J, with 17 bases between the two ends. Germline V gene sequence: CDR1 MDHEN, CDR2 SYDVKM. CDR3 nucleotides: TGTGCCAGCAGGGTCCCCCACAGGAGAGCTAACTATGGCTACACCTTC. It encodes CASRVPHRRANYGYTF.

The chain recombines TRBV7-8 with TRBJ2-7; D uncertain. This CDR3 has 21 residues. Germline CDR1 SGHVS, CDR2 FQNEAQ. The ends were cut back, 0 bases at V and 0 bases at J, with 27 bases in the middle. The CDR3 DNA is TGTGCCAGCAGCTTAGCCGGCCCGGGCCGTCGTTTAGAATTGGGCTCCTACGAGCAGTACTTC. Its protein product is CASSLAGPGRRLELGSYEQYF.

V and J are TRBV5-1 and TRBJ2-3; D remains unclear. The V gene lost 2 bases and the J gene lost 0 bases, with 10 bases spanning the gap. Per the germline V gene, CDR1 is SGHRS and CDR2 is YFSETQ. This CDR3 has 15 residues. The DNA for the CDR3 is TGCGCCAGCAGCTTTTTCGGATCTAGCACAGATACGCAGTATTTT. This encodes CASSFFGSSTDTQYF.

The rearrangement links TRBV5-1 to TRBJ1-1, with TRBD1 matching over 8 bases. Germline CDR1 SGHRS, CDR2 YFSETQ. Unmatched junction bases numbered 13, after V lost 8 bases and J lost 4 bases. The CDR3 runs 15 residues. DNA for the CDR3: TGCGCCAGTAACTCCAGGGGGCCTAGTGGCACTGAAGCTTTCTTT. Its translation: CASNSRGPSGTEAFF.

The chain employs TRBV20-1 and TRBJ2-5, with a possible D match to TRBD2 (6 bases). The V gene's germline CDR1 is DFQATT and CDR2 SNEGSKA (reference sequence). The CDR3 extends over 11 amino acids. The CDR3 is CSRTRSGTQYF. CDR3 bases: TGCAGCCGTACACGTAGCGGGACCCAGTACTTC.

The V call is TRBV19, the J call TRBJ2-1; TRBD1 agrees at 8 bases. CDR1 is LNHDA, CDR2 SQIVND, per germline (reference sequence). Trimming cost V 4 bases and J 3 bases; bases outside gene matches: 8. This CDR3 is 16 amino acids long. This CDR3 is CASSRLPGQVYNEQFF. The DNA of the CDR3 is TGTGCCAGTAGTAGACTGCCGGGACAGGTCTACAATGAGCAGTTCTTC.

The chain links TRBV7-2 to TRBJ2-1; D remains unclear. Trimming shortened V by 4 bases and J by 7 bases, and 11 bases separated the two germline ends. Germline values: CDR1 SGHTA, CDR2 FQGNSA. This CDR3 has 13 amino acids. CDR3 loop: CASSYGRLNEQFF. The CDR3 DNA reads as TGTGCCAGCAGCTACGGACGGTTAAATGAGCAGTTCTTC.

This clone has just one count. This CDR3 is CASRSQFNYGYTF. Here the CDR3 DNA reads TGTGCCAGCAGATCGCAGTTTAACTATGGCTACACCTTC. The chain uses TRBV6-5 and TRBJ1-2; D is uncertain. The CDR3 loop spans 13 amino acids. Per germline, CDR1 MNHEY and CDR2 SVGAGI. V was cut by 6 bases and J by 1 base, with 9 bases left in between.

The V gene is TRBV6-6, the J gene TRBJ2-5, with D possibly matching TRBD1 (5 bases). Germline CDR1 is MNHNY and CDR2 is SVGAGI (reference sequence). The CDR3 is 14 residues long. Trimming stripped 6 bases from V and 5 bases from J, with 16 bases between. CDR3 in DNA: TGTGCCAGCAGCCCTGCCAGGGCCGAGGAGACCCAGTACTTC. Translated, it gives CASSPARAEETQYF.

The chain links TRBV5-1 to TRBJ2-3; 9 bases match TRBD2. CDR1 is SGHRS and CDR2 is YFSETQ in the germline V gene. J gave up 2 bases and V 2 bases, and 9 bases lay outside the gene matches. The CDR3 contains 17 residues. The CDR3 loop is CASSLIPGLAVTDTQYF. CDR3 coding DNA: TGCGCCAGCAGCTTAATCCCGGGACTAGCAGTCACAGATACGCAGTATTTT.

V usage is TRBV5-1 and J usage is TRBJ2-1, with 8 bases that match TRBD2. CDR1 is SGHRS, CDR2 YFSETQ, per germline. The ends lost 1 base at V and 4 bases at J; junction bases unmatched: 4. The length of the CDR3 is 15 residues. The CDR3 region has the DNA TGCGCCAGCAGCTTGATTAGCGGGGATTACAATGAGCAGTTCTTC. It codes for CASSLISGDYNEQFF.

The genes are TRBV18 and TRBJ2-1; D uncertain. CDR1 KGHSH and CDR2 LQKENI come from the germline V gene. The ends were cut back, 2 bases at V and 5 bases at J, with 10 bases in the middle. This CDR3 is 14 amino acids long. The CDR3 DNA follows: TGTGCCAGCTCACCAGGCGGACGGAACAATGAGCAGTTCTTC. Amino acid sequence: CASSPGGRNNEQFF.

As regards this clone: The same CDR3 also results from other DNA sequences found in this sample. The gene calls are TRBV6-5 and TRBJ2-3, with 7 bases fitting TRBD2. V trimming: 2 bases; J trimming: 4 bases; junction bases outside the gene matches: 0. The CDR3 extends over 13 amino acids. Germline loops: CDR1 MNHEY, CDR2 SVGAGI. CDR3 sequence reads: CASSYGGADTQYF. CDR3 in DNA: TGTGCCAGCAGTTACGGGGGGGCAGATACGCAGTATTTT.

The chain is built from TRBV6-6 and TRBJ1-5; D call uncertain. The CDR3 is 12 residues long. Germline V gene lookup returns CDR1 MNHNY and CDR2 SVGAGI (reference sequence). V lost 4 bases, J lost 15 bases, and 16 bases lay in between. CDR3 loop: CASSSILGLGHF. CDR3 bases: TGTGCCAGCAGTTCGATTTTGGGTTTGGGGCATTTT.

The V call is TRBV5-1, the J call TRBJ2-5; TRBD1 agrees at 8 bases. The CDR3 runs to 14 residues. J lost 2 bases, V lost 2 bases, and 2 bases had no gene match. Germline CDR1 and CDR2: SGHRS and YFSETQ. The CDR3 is CASSLYRGQETQYF. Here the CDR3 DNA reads TGCGCCAGCAGCTTATACAGGGGGCAAGAGACCCAGTACTTC.

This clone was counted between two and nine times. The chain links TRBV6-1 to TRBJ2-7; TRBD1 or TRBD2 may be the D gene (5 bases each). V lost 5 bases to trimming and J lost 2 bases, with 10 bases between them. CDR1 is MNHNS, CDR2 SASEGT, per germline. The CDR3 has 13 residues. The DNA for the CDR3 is TGTGCCAGCAGTATAGGGGAGCCCTACGAGCAGTACTTC. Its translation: CASSIGEPYEQYF.

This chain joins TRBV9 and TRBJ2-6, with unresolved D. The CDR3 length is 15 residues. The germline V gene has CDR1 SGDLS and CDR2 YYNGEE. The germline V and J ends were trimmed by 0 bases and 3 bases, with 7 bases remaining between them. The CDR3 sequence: CASSVVRSGANVLTF. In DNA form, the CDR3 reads TGTGCCAGCAGCGTAGTTCGAAGTGGGGCCAACGTCCTGACTTTC.

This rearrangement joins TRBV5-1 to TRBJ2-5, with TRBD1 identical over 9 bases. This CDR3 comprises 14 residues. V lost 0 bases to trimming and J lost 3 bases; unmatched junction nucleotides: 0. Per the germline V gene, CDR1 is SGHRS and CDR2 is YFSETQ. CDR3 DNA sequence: TGCGCCAGCAGCTTGGGGACAGGGGAAGAGACCCAGTACTTC. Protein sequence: CASSLGTGEETQYF.

CDR3 sequence reads: CSGLIQGDNEQFF. The CDR3 nucleotides are TGCAGCGGGTTGATACAGGGGGACAATGAGCAGTTCTTC. The V call is TRBV29-1, the J call TRBJ2-1, with 8 positions matching TRBD1. V lost 7 bases and J lost 5; bases outside the gene matches: 7. The CDR3 covers 13 residues. Germline V gene lookup returns CDR1 SQVTM and CDR2 ANQGSEA.

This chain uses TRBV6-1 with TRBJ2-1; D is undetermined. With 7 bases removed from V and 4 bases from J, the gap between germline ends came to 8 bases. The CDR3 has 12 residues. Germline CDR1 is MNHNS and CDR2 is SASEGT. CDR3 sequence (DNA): TGTGCCAGCACAGGACGGTACAATGAGCAGTTCTTC. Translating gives CASTGRYNEQFF.

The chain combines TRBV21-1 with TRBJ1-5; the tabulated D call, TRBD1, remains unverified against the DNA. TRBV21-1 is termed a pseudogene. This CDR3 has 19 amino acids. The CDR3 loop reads CASSEFDRALFSSNQPQHF. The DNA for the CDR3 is TGTGCCAGCAGCGAATTCGACAGGGCTCTGTTTAGTAGCAATCAGCCCCAGCATTTT.

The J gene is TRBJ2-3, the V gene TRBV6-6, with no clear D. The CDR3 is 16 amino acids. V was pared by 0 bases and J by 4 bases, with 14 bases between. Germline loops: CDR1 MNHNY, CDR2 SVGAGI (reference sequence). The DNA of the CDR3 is TGTGCCAGCAGTTACTCGACTCAACTCCCCCCAGATACGCAGTATTTT. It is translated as CASSYSTQLPPDTQYF.

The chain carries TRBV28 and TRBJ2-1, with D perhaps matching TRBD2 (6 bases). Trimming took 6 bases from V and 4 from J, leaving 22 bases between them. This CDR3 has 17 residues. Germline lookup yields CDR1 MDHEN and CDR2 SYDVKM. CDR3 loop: CASRSTGLPTGYNEQFF. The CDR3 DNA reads TGTGCCAGCAGATCTACGGGACTCCCCACGGGGTACAATGAGCAGTTCTTC.

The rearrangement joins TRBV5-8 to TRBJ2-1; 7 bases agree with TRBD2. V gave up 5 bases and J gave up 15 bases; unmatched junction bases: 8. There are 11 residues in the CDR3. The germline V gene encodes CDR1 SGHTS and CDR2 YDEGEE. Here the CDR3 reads CASRGAGAMFF. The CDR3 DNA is TGTGCCAGCAGGGGCGCGGGAGCTATGTTCTTC.

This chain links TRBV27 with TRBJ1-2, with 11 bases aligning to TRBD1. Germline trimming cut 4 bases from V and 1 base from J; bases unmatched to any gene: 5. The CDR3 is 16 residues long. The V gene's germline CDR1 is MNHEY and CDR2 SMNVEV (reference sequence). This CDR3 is CASSSWTGGDNYGYTF. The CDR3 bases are TGTGCCAGCAGTTCATGGACAGGGGGCGATAACTATGGCTACACCTTC.